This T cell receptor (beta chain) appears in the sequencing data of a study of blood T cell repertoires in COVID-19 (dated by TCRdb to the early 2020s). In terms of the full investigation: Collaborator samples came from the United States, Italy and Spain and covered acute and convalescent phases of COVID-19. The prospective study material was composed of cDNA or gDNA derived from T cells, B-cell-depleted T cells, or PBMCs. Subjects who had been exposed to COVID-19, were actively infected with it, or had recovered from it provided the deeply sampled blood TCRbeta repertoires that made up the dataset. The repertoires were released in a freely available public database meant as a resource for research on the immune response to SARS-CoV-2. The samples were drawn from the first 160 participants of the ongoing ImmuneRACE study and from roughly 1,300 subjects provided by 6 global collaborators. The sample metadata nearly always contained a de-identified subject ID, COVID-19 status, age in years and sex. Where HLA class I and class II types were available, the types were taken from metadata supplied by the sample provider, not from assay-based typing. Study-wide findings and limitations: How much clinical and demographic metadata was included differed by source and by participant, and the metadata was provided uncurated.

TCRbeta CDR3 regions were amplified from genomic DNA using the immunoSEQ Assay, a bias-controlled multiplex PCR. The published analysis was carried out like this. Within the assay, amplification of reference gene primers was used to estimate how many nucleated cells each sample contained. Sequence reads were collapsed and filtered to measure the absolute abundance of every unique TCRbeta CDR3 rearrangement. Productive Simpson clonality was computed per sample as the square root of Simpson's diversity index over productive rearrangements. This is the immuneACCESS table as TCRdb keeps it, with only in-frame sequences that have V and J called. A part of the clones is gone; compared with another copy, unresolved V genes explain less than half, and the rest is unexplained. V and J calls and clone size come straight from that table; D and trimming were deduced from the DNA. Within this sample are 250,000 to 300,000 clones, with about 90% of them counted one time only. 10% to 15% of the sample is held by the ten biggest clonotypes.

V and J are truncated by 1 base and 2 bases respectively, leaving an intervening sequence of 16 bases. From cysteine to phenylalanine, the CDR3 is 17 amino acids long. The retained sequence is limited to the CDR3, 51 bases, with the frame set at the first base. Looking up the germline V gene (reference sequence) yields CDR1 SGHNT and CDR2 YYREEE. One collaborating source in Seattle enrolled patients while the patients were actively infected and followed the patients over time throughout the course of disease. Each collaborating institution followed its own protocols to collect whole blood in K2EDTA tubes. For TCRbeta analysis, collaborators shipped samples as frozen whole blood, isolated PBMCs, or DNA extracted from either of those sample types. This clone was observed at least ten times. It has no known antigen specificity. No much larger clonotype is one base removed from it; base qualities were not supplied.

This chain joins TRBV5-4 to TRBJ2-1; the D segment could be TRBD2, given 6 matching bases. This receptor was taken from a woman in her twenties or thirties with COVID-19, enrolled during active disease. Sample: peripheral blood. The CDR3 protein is CASSLSLRTIAYNEQFF. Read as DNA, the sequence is TGTGCCAGCAGCTTGTCTCTGAGGACTATAGCCTACAATGAGCAGTTCTTC.